Following are 25 T cell receptor beta chains from one sample sequenced in a study of control samples from healthy donors and cancer patients (dated by TCRdb to 2018 to 2020). The library was produced with the immunoSEQ multiplex PCR assay. TCRdb took over this immuneACCESS table, retaining in-frame rearrangements with V and J assigned. Such tables are incomplete; in checked studies, under half of the missing clones stem from an unresolved V gene, and the remainder is unexplained. Across this sample there are 170,000 or so clones, with just over 90% seen only once. The ten largest clonotypes hold about 1.4% of the sample. The specimen sequenced was blood. Receptor source: a man aged 25-40 years in good health.

The chain uses TRBV19 and TRBJ1-5; D is undetermined. In germline, CDR1 is LNHDA, CDR2 SQIVND (reference sequence). CDR3 length: 14 residues. The V gene lost 4 bases and the J gene lost 5 bases, with 12 bases spanning the gap. Here the CDR3 DNA reads TGTGCCAGTAGTACCACTCCGTCCGATCAGCCCCAGCATTTT. Its protein product is CASSTTPSDQPQHF.

The V gene is TRBV19, the J gene TRBJ2-3; D assignment may be TRBD1 or TRBD2 (5 bases each). The length of the CDR3 is 14 residues. Trimming took off 5 bases at V and 2 bases at J, with 11 bases between the two ends. The germline V gene has CDR1 LNHDA and CDR2 SQIVND (reference sequence). In DNA, the CDR3 is TGTGCCAGTAGTCTCGGGGCTTACACAGATACGCAGTATTTT. This codes for CASSLGAYTDTQYF.

In this sample, this clone turned up once. CDR3 in amino acids: CASLLTTRGTGELFF. CDR3 coding DNA: TGTGCCAGTCTTCTCACTACGAGGGGCACCGGGGAGCTGTTTTTT. The V and J genes are TRBV19 and TRBJ2-2; tentatively, D is TRBD1 or TRBD2 (5 bases each). The CDR3 spans 15 residues. Per the germline V gene, CDR1 is LNHDA and CDR2 is SQIVND (reference sequence). Trimming took off 8 bases at V and 4 bases at J, with 17 bases between the two ends.

This sequence joins TRBV6-4 and TRBJ2-1, with D tentatively TRBD1 (6 bases). This CDR3 comprises 12 residues. Germline-derived CDR1 and CDR2 are MRHNA and SNTAGT. Deletions cut 4 bases from V and 9 bases from J, with 10 bases between. In DNA form, the CDR3 reads TGTGCCAGCAGTGCAGGGGCTGGTGAGCAGTTCTTC. It translates to CASSAGAGEQFF.

The chain carries TRBV5-5 and TRBJ1-4; no clear D. Germline V lookup: CDR1 SGHKS, CDR2 YYEKEE (reference sequence). The CDR3 sequence is 15 residues long. Trimming pared 0 bases from V and 7 bases from J, leaving 13 bases between. CDR3 protein: CASSLVPNPGEKLFF. DNA for the CDR3: TGTGCCAGCAGCTTGGTCCCGAATCCAGGTGAAAAACTGTTTTTT. Drawing the rest from reference TRBV5-5 and TRBJ1-4, the complete variable domain is DAGVTQSPTHLIKTRGQQVTLRCSPISGHKSVSWYQQVLGQGPQFIFQYYEKEERGRGNFPDRFSARQFPNYSSELNVNALLLGDSALYLCASSLVPNPGEKLFFGSGTQLSVL.

The table lists this clone with a count of one. The chain combines TRBV19 with TRBJ1-1; D remains ambiguous. The CDR3 runs 14 residues. The germline V gene encodes CDR1 LNHDA and CDR2 SQIVND (reference sequence). Trimming shortened V by 7 bases and J by 5 bases, and 17 bases separated the two germline ends. CDR3 sequence reads: CASIPAGRRTEAFF. The DNA of the CDR3 is TGTGCCAGTATTCCCGCCGGACGACGAACTGAAGCTTTCTTT.

The chain has TRBV28 and TRBJ1-5, with 12 bases that match TRBD1. Unmatched junction bases numbered 5, after V lost 5 bases and J lost 3 bases. The CDR3 has 16 amino acids. The V gene's germline CDR1 is MDHEN and CDR2 SYDVKM. In nucleotides, the CDR3 is TGTGCCAGCAGTCTCGGGACAGGGGGCTACAATCAGCCCCAGCATTTT. Translation gives CASSLGTGGYNQPQHF.

The chain combines TRBV6-2 or TRBV6-3 with TRBJ1-2, with D tentatively TRBD1 (6 bases). This CDR3 is built from 14 residues. The V gene lost 6 bases and the J gene lost 8 bases, with 19 bases spanning the gap. Germline V lookup: CDR1 MNHEY, CDR2 SVGEGT. The CDR3 DNA follows: TGTGCCAGCAGCGCCGCGGGACAAAGTTGGGGCTACACCTTC. The encoded protein is CASSAAGQSWGYTF.

The chain couples TRBV28 to TRBJ1-2; D is unclear. V lost 5 bases and J lost 6, with 13 bases in between. CDR1 is MDHEN and CDR2 is SYDVKM in the germline V gene. This CDR3 contains 13 residues. For the CDR3, the DNA is TGTGCCAGCAGTACCCCCATGGGCGATGGCTACACCTTC. Translation: CASSTPMGDGYTF.

V gene TRBV6-6 combines with J gene TRBJ1-5; D gene unclear. CDR1 MNHNY and CDR2 SVGAGI come from the germline V gene (reference sequence). This CDR3 is 14 amino acids long. V was shortened by 2 bases and J by 3 bases, with 8 bases between the two germline ends. For the CDR3, the DNA is TGTGCCAGCAGTTACGCCAGCGTCAATCAGCCCCAGCATTTT. Translation: CASSYASVNQPQHF.

The gene calls are TRBV4-3 and TRBJ1-1; no reliable D call. Trimming removed 0 bases at V and 2 bases at J, with 10 bases between. Germline CDR1 and CDR2: LGHNA and YSLEER. CDR3 length: 15 amino acids. Here the CDR3 DNA reads TGCGCCAGCAGCCAAGACCCTGTGGGAAACACTGAAGCTTTCTTT. The encoded protein is CASSQDPVGNTEAFF.

The rearrangement uses TRBV24-1 and TRBJ2-1, with D perhaps matching TRBD2 (6 bases). In germline, CDR1 is KGHDR, CDR2 SFDVKD. The CDR3 runs to 14 residues. The V gene lost 4 bases and the J gene lost 3 bases, with 9 bases spanning the gap. The CDR3 is CATSDSGSYNEQFF. CDR3 bases: TGTGCCACCAGTGACTCCGGGAGCTACAATGAGCAGTTCTTC.

The chain recombines TRBV3-1 (or the pseudogene TRBV3-2) with TRBJ1-4, with D maybe TRBD1 (5 bases). The CDR3 runs 14 residues. Trimming took 4 bases from V and 8 from J, leaving 14 bases between them. Germline V CDR1 and CDR2: LGHDT, YNNKEL (reference sequence). The CDR3 DNA reads as TGTGCCAGCAGCCCTAGGGGACGGTCCGAAAAACTGTTTTTT. Its protein product is CASSPRGRSEKLFF.

The table lists this clone with a count of one. The genes are TRBV2 and TRBJ1-5; 9 positions match TRBD1. Germline CDR1 SNHLY, CDR2 FYNNEI. The length of the CDR3 is 14 residues. V dropped 8 bases and J dropped 3; count of bases not matched to a gene: 5. CDR3 bases: TGTGCCAGCCGGGACAGGGTGTACAATCAGCCCCAGCATTTT. The encoded protein is CASRDRVYNQPQHF.

This sequence joins TRBV4-1 and TRBJ1-1, with a tentative D call TRBD1 (6 bases). The V gene's germline CDR1 is MGHRA and CDR2 YSYEKL. Trimming cost V 1 base and J 2 bases, with 14 bases left between them. The CDR3 has 16 residues. CDR3 in amino acids: CASSQGPDRGNTEAFF. The CDR3 DNA sequence: TGCGCCAGCAGCCAAGGGCCGGACAGAGGAAACACTGAAGCTTTCTTT.

The chain is built from TRBV4-1 and TRBJ1-5; 7 bases are shared with TRBD1. In germline, CDR1 is MGHRA, CDR2 YSYEKL. After removal of 2 bases from V and 4 bases from J, the junction contained 2 bases not matched to a gene. The CDR3 is 14 amino acids. This chain's CDR3 is CASSQLTGNQPQHF. CDR3 coding DNA: TGCGCCAGCAGCCAATTGACAGGGAATCAGCCCCAGCATTTT.

The CDR3 DNA is TGTGCCAGCAAGAGTGGCAACTACCACCAAGAGACCCAGTACTTC. Translating it yields CASKSGNYHQETQYF. The genes are TRBV28 and TRBJ2-5, with no clear D. Germline V gene lookup returns CDR1 MDHEN and CDR2 SYDVKM. Trimming left V 7 bases short and J 0 bases short, with 15 bases between. The length of the CDR3 is 15 residues.

This clone was detected only once. The gene calls are TRBV4-3 and TRBJ1-1; D gene unclear. V was pared by 2 bases and J by 0 bases, with 16 bases between. Per germline, CDR1 LGHNA and CDR2 YSLEER. The CDR3 has 17 amino acids. The CDR3 bases are TGCGCCAGCAGCCAAACAGTCTCTCCGCCAATGAACACTGAAGCTTTCTTT. Translated, it gives CASSQTVSPPMNTEAFF.

The V gene is TRBV5-4, the J gene TRBJ1-3; unclear D gene. Germline loops: CDR1 SGHNT, CDR2 YYREEE (reference sequence). Trimming removed 1 base at V and 0 bases at J, with 8 bases between. This CDR3 spans 15 amino acids. The CDR3 loop reads CASSLTTGSGNTIYF. The CDR3 DNA follows: TGTGCCAGCAGCTTGACGACGGGCTCTGGAAACACCATATATTTT. The full variable domain, rest sourced from reference TRBV5-4 and TRBJ1-3, is ETGVTQSPTHLIKTRGQQVTLRCSSQSGHNTVSWYQQALGQGPQFIFQYYREEENGRGNFPPRFSGLQFPNYSSELNVNALELDDSALYLCASSLTTGSGNTIYFGEGSWLTVV.

This chain uses TRBV2 with TRBJ1-3, with D perhaps TRBD1 (6 bases). The germline V gene encodes CDR1 SNHLY and CDR2 FYNNEI. The CDR3 extends over 13 amino acids. V lost 2 bases and J lost 7, with 9 bases in between. CDR3 nucleotides: TGTGCCAGCAGTGAACAGGGGACGAACACCATATATTTT. Protein product: CASSEQGTNTIYF.

The V gene is TRBV20-1, the J gene TRBJ2-3; possible D gene TRBD2, 7 bases. The CDR3 has 14 amino acids. The V end lost 3 bases, the J end lost 6 bases, and 16 bases lay between the germline ends. Germline V lookup: CDR1 DFQATT, CDR2 SNEGSKA (reference sequence). CDR3 protein: CSASQAGARDTQYF. The DNA for the CDR3 is TGCAGTGCTAGTCAGGCGGGGGCAAGGGATACGCAGTATTTT.

The genes are TRBV28 and TRBJ2-7, with no clear D. Germline values: CDR1 MDHEN, CDR2 SYDVKM. The germline V and J ends were trimmed by 3 bases and 7 bases, with 10 bases remaining between them. This CDR3 is 12 amino acids long. The CDR3 DNA is TGTGCCAGCAGTTTGGAGACCCATGAGCAGTACTTC. Protein sequence: CASSLETHEQYF.

This clone has a handful of counts. The chain recombines TRBV18 with TRBJ2-5; no clear D gene. This CDR3 is built from 14 residues. Per germline, CDR1 KGHSH and CDR2 LQKENI. The V end lost 1 base, the J end lost 2 bases, and 8 bases lay between the germline ends. In DNA, the CDR3 is TGTGCCAGCTCACCACGGGAAACTCAAGAGACCCAGTACTTC. It codes for CASSPRETQETQYF.

The chain employs TRBV5-1 and TRBJ2-3, with 7 bases identical to TRBD2. Looked up from germline, CDR1 is SGHRS and CDR2 is YFSETQ. This CDR3 comprises 15 residues. The V gene end was trimmed by 2 bases and the J gene end by 6 bases; junction bases not matched to a gene: 9. The CDR3 reads CASSFFERGGDTQYF. CDR3 DNA sequence: TGCGCCAGCAGCTTCTTTGAGCGGGGTGGGGATACGCAGTATTTT.

V usage is TRBV19 and J usage is TRBJ1-1; TRBD1 aligns across 7 bases. Trimming at V came to 6 bases and at J to 8 bases, leaving 15 bases not matched to a gene. Germline loops: CDR1 LNHDA, CDR2 SQIVND (reference sequence). The CDR3 sequence is 15 residues long. The CDR3 spells CASRVLYGGGVEAFF. CDR3 in DNA: TGTGCCAGTAGGGTCCTCTACGGAGGGGGCGTCGAAGCTTTCTTT.